A selection of T cell receptor beta chains follows, all from one sample in a study of blood T cell repertoires in COVID-19. Clones were read by immunoSEQ multiplex PCR, and TCRdb kept only the in-frame ones, dropping some. The sample includes some 120,000 clones, 85% to 90% of them seen just once. Sequenced input: peripheral blood. These receptor sequences come from a human donor in a cohort sampled during active COVID-19. CDR3s leave out the opening cysteine and the closing phenylalanine or tryptophan. Fields, in order: V gene, J gene, clone size, D gene, CDR3 protein. D genes are given only for firm matches. Clone size appears in some rows only: once, few, many, or a class for an expanded clone.

TRBV24-1	TRBJ2-6	-	-	AAAASGANVLT
TRBV9	TRBJ2-3	-	TRBD2	ASSVAASGSTDTQY
TRBV30	TRBJ1-2	-	TRBD1	AWNWDSPFGYT
TRBV30	TRBJ2-1	-	TRBD2	AWSVPGLAGGQF
TRBV4-3	TRBJ1-2	-	-	ASSQATSGRGYGYT
TRBV7-2	TRBJ1-3	-	-	ASSLDFSGNTIY
TRBV6-5	TRBJ1-2	-	-	ASRITWPINYGYT
TRBV12-5	TRBJ1-1	-	TRBD1	ASGLTRTGGLNTEAF
TRBV7-9	TRBJ1-2	-	-	ASSLVQAYGYT
TRBV15	TRBJ1-5	few	TRBD1	ATSPGGTATHQPQH
TRBV4-3	TRBJ2-3	once	TRBD2	ASSQAAGGASSTDTQY
TRBV19	TRBJ1-2	-	-	ASSIAEGFGYT
TRBV5-1	TRBJ2-4	-	-	ASSSDGGNIQY
TRBV15	TRBJ1-5	once	-	ATSRDLESNQPQH
TRBV2	TRBJ2-2	once	-	ASSELRVGAGELF
TRBV6-2/TRBV6-3	TRBJ2-1	-	TRBD2	ASSPGLAGQSSSYNEQF
TRBV5-1	TRBJ1-2	many	TRBD1	ASSLAGGDGYT
TRBV27	TRBJ1-2	few	-	ASSFREEYGYT
TRBV2	TRBJ1-2	-	TRBD1	ASSETGGTYYGYT
TRBV5-1	TRBJ2-5	-	TRBD2	ASSIGLAGALQETQY
TRBV15	TRBJ2-2	-	TRBD2	ATSRDQLAGSTGELF
TRBV18	TRBJ1-2	-	-	ASSPPRGTTTIYT
TRBV27	TRBJ2-3	-	-	ASSLEIWVAYLYTQY